Below, 26 T cell receptor beta chains from the same sample are listed, as sequenced in a study of T cell repertoires in cytomegalovirus infection (dated by TCRdb to the late 2010s). TCRdb records Illumina HiSeq 1500 as the sequencer. The public reads were reprocessed in TCRdb via fastp at Q25 and MiXCR, keeping in-frame beta chains. Rows matching on CDR3 protein sequence are summarized as one entry with the most common DNA and genes. This sample is represented by hundreds of thousands of distinct CDR3 sequences; 32% of them were singletons. Clones ranked in the top ten supply around 12% of the sample. This specimen's treatment or condition label, per the study, means: in vitro stimulation with specific CMV peptide epitopes to enrich CMV-specific T cells. Their recognized antigens are unknown. Sequencing used cultured CD8+ T cells from PBMCs, obtained from culture after CMV antigen stimulation. The receptors originated from a human donor in good health (CMV status not recorded). Some clones in this sample may be carry-over from other donors' samples.

This clonotype was counted only a few times. J is TRBJ1-2 and V is TRBV13; no clear D. The CDR3 loop spans 13 amino acids. Per the germline V gene, CDR1 is PRHDT and CDR2 is FYEKMQ (reference sequence). V was shortened by 5 bases and J by 8 bases, with 15 bases between the two germline ends. CDR3 residues: CASSTRAGRGYTF. In nucleotides, the CDR3 is TGTGCCAGCAGCACCCGGGCGGGCCGGGGCTACACCTTC.

V and J are TRBV7-9 and TRBJ1-5; possible D gene TRBD1, 6 bases. Trimming removed 4 bases at V and 9 bases at J, with 19 bases between. The CDR3 contains 15 residues. In germline, CDR1 is SEHNR, CDR2 FQNEAQ (reference sequence). For the CDR3, the DNA is TGTGCCAGCAGCTCCATCGACAGGAGTAACGGGCCCCAGCATTTT. As protein: CASSSIDRSNGPQHF.

This chain connects TRBV6-2 or TRBV6-3 to TRBJ1-1, with a weak D call TRBD1 (6 bases). Per germline, CDR1 MNHEY and CDR2 SVGEGT. This CDR3 is 18 amino acids long. V was trimmed by 2 bases and J by 1 base, leaving 20 bases between them. In DNA, the CDR3 is TGTGCCAGCAGTTACCACCCAGGGGCCGGTGACCGGAACACTGAAGCTTTCTTT. It translates to CASSYHPGAGDRNTEAFF.

This clonotype showed up just a few times. This chain links TRBV6-2 or TRBV6-3 with TRBJ2-5, with 8 bases that match TRBD2. V was clipped by 5 bases and J by 1 base; unmatched bases: 6. The CDR3 sequence is 15 residues long. Germline V lookup: CDR1 MNHEY, CDR2 SVGEGT. The CDR3 DNA reads as TGTGCCAGCAGTATCGGGGGGGCCAGCCAAGAGACCCAGTACTTC. Translated: CASSIGGASQETQYF.

The rearrangement joins TRBV2 to TRBJ1-1; a weak D match, TRBD1 (5 bases). The germline V and J ends were trimmed by 4 bases and 3 bases, with 9 bases remaining between them. Germline V gene sequence: CDR1 SNHLY, CDR2 FYNNEI. The CDR3 has 13 amino acids. The CDR3 DNA is TGTGCCAGCAGTGGGGACTTCGACACTGAAGCTTTCTTT. Its translation: CASSGDFDTEAFF.

The gene calls are TRBV7-9 and TRBJ2-1; D is unclear. This CDR3 is built from 12 residues. Germline V gene sequence: CDR1 SEHNR, CDR2 FQNEAQ (reference sequence). Trimming pared 5 bases from V and 10 bases from J, leaving 12 bases between. This CDR3 is CASSLMEDEQFF. DNA for the CDR3: TGTGCCAGCAGCCTGATGGAAGACGAGCAGTTCTTC.

The gene calls are TRBV7-6 and TRBJ2-1, with D unresolved. In germline, CDR1 is SGHVS, CDR2 FNYEAQ. Trimming left V 4 bases short and J 0 bases short, with 7 bases between. This CDR3 has 14 amino acids. The CDR3 spells CASSYTTSYNEQFF. DNA for the CDR3: TGTGCCAGCAGCTACACCACCTCCTACAATGAGCAGTTCTTC.

The rearrangement links TRBV7-6 to TRBJ1-1; TRBD1 might be the D (5 bases). V lost 3 bases and J lost 6, with 11 bases in between. Germline V gene data show CDR1 as SGHVS and CDR2 as FNYEAQ. This CDR3 has 13 residues. DNA for the CDR3: TGTGCCAGCAGCTTGCAGGGTAGTGCTGAAGCTTTCTTT. Translating gives CASSLQGSAEAFF.

This clonotype was recorded a few times. CDR3 DNA sequence: TGTGCCAGCAGCCCTCCGGACAGGGGCAGCTTCGGGGTCTACGAGCAGTACTTC. This translates into CASSPPDRGSFGVYEQYF. The rearrangement joins TRBV7-9 to TRBJ2-7, with 9 bases identical to TRBD1. The CDR3 has 18 amino acids. Per the germline V gene, CDR1 is SEHNR and CDR2 is FQNEAQ (reference sequence). The J segment lost 3 bases and the V segment lost 5 bases, leaving 17 bases of the junction unmatched.

The chain has TRBV19 and TRBJ1-5, with a possible D match to TRBD1 (5 bases). The CDR3 is 14 residues long. Trimming left V 7 bases short and J 4 bases short, with 14 bases between. CDR1 and CDR2 from the germline V gene are LNHDA and SQIVND (reference sequence). The CDR3 reads CASIPDGGNQPQHF. The DNA for the CDR3 is TGTGCCAGTATTCCGGATGGGGGAAATCAGCCCCAGCATTTT.

The V call is TRBV20-1, the J call TRBJ2-7, with a weak D call TRBD2 (6 bases). The germline CDR1 and CDR2 sequences are DFQATT and SNEGSKA (reference sequence). V gave up 6 bases and J gave up 7 bases, with 13 bases separating them. CDR3 length equals 11 residues. CDR3 bases: TGCAGTGCCGGGGAGGAGAGGGAGCAGTACGTC. It translates to CSAGEEREQYV.

The rearrangement links TRBV7-2 to TRBJ1-2; maybe TRBD1 (6 bases). V was cut by 1 base and J by 7 bases, with 16 bases left in between. Per germline, CDR1 SGHTA and CDR2 FQGNSA. This CDR3 is 15 amino acids long. CDR3 protein: CASSLVPRGSAGYTF. The CDR3 nucleotides are TGTGCCAGCAGCTTAGTTCCCAGGGGCTCGGCTGGCTACACCTTC.

This clonotype has just a few counts. This chain joins TRBV12-5 and TRBJ2-3; tentatively, D is TRBD2 (7 bases). V was pared by 2 bases and J by 0 bases, with 21 bases between. This CDR3 has 19 amino acids. Germline-derived CDR1 and CDR2 are LGHNT and FRNRAP. CDR3 sequence: CASGLTLGGGGPSTDTQYF. In DNA form, the CDR3 reads TGTGCTAGTGGTTTGACACTCGGCGGGGGCGGGCCTAGCACAGATACGCAGTATTTT.

Note on this clonotype: A read error may produce the germline difference seen at one junction end. The gene calls are TRBV6-6 and TRBJ2-7; D perhaps matches TRBD2 (5 bases). The CDR3 is 16 residues long. CDR1 is MNHNY, CDR2 SVGAGI, per germline (reference sequence). The CDR3 region is CASSYSGDPRSCEQYF. The CDR3, as DNA: TGTGCCAGCAGTTACTCGGGAGACCCCCGCTCCTGCGAGCAGTACTTC.

This clonotype was counted only a few times. V gene TRBV6-6 combines with J gene TRBJ1-1, with 8 bases identical to TRBD1. Germline CDR1 reads MNHNY; CDR2 reads SVGAGI (reference sequence). The trim removed 6 bases at V and 2 bases at J, leaving 8 bases unmatched. CDR3 length: 15 residues. The CDR3 protein is CASRQGVHPNTEAFF. The CDR3 DNA reads as TGTGCCAGCAGACAGGGGGTTCATCCCAACACTGAAGCTTTCTTT.

This clonotype was detected only a few times. The chain combines TRBV6-1 with TRBJ2-4; D is unclear. The CDR3 has 16 amino acids. V was cut by 5 bases and J by 1 base, with 15 bases left in between. Germline-derived CDR1 and CDR2 are MNHNS and SASEGT. CDR3 coding DNA: TGTGCCAGCAGTTTAGGTGATTCGTCGGCCAAAAACATTCAGTACTTC. Translation gives CASSLGDSSAKNIQYF.

The chain couples TRBV4-1 to TRBJ2-5; D possibly corresponds to TRBD1 (5 bases). The CDR3 length is 15 residues. V was cut by 1 base and J by 4 bases, with 13 bases left in between. Germline V lookup: CDR1 MGHRA, CDR2 YSYEKL. CDR3 loop: CASSQGPGLTETQYF. CDR3 DNA: TGCGCCAGCAGCCAAGGACCAGGGCTCACAGAGACCCAGTACTTC.

On this clonotype: One end of the junction varies from germline; a read error may be responsible. V and J are TRBV12-3 or TRBV12-4 and TRBJ1-1, with D possibly matching TRBD1 (5 bases). This CDR3 contains 18 residues. The CDR3 nucleotides are TGTGCCAGCAGTTTGAGGGGACCCCGCCTCTTCATGAACACTGAAACTTTCTTT. Protein sequence: CASSLRGPRLFMNTETFF.

This clonotype was seen a single time. The chain uses TRBV5-1 and TRBJ2-7; perhaps TRBD1 as D (7 bases). Trimming left V 6 bases short and J 3 bases short, with 13 bases between. The CDR3 has 13 amino acids. Germline lookup yields CDR1 SGHRS and CDR2 YFSETQ. DNA of the CDR3: TGCGCCAGCAACCAGGGGGACTTCTACGAGCAGTACTTC. Translating gives CASNQGDFYEQYF.

This clonotype has a handful of counts. V usage is TRBV7-9 and J usage is TRBJ1-2, with D uncertain. CDR1 and CDR2 (germline): SEHNR, FQNEAQ (reference sequence). V lost 7 bases and J lost 3, with 15 bases in between. The CDR3 runs 14 residues. The CDR3 nucleotides are TGTGCCAGCACCGCTACCGACCGAGACTATGGCTACACCTTC. Its translation: CASTATDRDYGYTF.

V and J are TRBV6-5 and TRBJ2-1, with TRBD1 matching over 7 bases. Germline V gives CDR1 MNHEY, CDR2 SVGAGI. This CDR3 is 15 amino acids long. The V and J ends lost 6 bases and 0 bases, in that order; junction bases with no gene match: 5. CDR3 sequence reads: CASRNRDSSYNEQFF. The CDR3 nucleotides read TGTGCCAGCAGGAACCGGGACAGCTCCTACAATGAGCAGTTCTTC.

This rearrangement joins TRBV24-1 to TRBJ1-1; possible D gene TRBD1, 6 bases. V lost 2 bases to trimming and J lost 2 bases, with 17 bases between them. Germline V gene sequence: CDR1 KGHDR, CDR2 SFDVKD. The CDR3 length is 17 residues. The CDR3 loop is CATSDSRRGDRNTEAFF. The DNA of the CDR3 is TGTGCCACCAGTGATTCCCGAAGGGGGGACCGAAACACTGAAGCTTTCTTT.

The rearrangement joins TRBV19 to TRBJ2-2; D unresolved. Germline assignment: CDR1 LNHDA and CDR2 SQIVND (reference sequence). Trimming cost V 3 bases and J 1 base, with 12 bases left between them. The CDR3 consists of 16 residues. Here the CDR3 DNA reads TGTGCCAGTAGTATTGGCTCCACCCAGAACACCGGGGAGCTGTTTTTT. This gives the protein CASSIGSTQNTGELFF. Full variable domain (outside the CDR3, taken from reference TRBV19 and TRBJ2-2): DGGITQSPKYLFRKEGQNVTLSCEQNLNHDAMYWYRQDPGQGLRLIYYSQIVNDFQKGDIAEGYSVSREKKESFPLTVTSAQKNPTAFYLCASSIGSTQNTGELFFGEGSRLTVL.

This clonotype was found a few times. The chain carries TRBV4-1 and TRBJ2-7; no clear D gene. The CDR3 loop spans 14 amino acids. V shed 0 bases and J shed 5 bases, with 11 bases lying between them. Germline V gene sequence: CDR1 MGHRA, CDR2 YSYEKL. CDR3 DNA sequence: TGCGCCAGCAGCCAAGACCCTGCAGTCCACGAGCAGTACTTC. Its translation is CASSQDPAVHEQYF.

The CDR3: CASSFPFGTVLGETQYF. The CDR3 DNA reads TGTGCCAGCAGCTTCCCTTTCGGGACAGTGCTTGGGGAGACCCAGTACTTC. The rearrangement uses TRBV11-2 and TRBJ2-5, with 7 bases that match TRBD1. The germline V gene has CDR1 SGHAT and CDR2 FQNNGV. CDR3 size: 17 residues. V dropped 3 bases and J dropped 5; count of bases not matched to a gene: 15.

The genes are TRBV2 and TRBJ1-2; D gene unclear. The V end was cut by 9 bases, the J end by 3 bases, with 8 bases between. The CDR3 extends over 11 amino acids. Germline lookup yields CDR1 SNHLY and CDR2 FYNNEI. This CDR3 reads CASLIDYGYTF. CDR3 coding DNA: TGTGCCAGTCTCATCGACTATGGCTACACCTTC.